This passage covers 10 T cell receptor beta chains from one sample sequenced in a study of T cells in Graves' hyperthyroidism and ophthalmopathy. Amplification of TCR beta CDR3 regions was performed using RNA transcripts as template. Carried out on the TCR CDR3, a first-round RT-PCR used the HTBI primer set. In TCRdb, the multiplex PCR reads were re-called with MiXCR into one record per CDR3 protein. Of 370,000 or so distinct CDR3 sequences listed, 15% to 17% were seen once; the top ten hold roughly 25%. What was sequenced was blood. The origin of the receptors is a young woman with Graves' hyperthyroidism that later progressed to Graves' ophthalmopathy.

This clonotype has more than one count but fewer than ten. The chain combines TRBV6-1 with TRBJ2-1; TRBD1 is a possible D gene (7 bases). The CDR3 is 14 amino acids. The germline CDR1 and CDR2 sequences are MNHNS and SASEGT. Trimming stripped 5 bases from V and 7 bases from J, with 15 bases between. The chain's CDR3 is CASSYIQGRNEQFF. The CDR3, as DNA: TGTGCCAGCAGTTATATACAGGGGAGGAATGAGCAGTTCTTC.

This clonotype was detected ten times or more. The V call is TRBV28, the J call TRBJ2-5; D not certain. Germline CDR1 is MDHEN and CDR2 is SYDVKM. The CDR3 totals 14 residues. V was shortened by 3 bases and J by 6 bases, with 14 bases between the two germline ends. CDR3 loop: CASSFKVQRKTQYF. DNA of the CDR3: TGTGCCAGCAGTTTTAAGGTGCAGAGGAAGACCCAGTACTTC.

Many counts were recorded for this clonotype. The CDR3 sequence: CASRVTDGTYEQYF. For the CDR3, the DNA is TGCGCCAGCCGAGTGACAGACGGTACCTACGAGCAGTACTTC. J is TRBJ2-7 and V is TRBV5-1; weak D call: TRBD1 (5 bases). The V end lost 7 bases, the J end lost 2 bases, and 16 bases lay between the germline ends. Germline V gene sequence: CDR1 SGHRS, CDR2 YFSETQ. The CDR3 length is 14 residues.

This clonotype has more than one count but fewer than ten. This sequence joins TRBV7-9 and TRBJ2-7; 7 bases line up with TRBD1. CDR3 length: 14 residues. The trim removed 3 bases at V and 3 bases at J, leaving 5 bases unmatched. Germline values: CDR1 SEHNR, CDR2 FQNEAQ (reference sequence). The CDR3: CASSFTGDIYEQYF. DNA of the CDR3: TGTGCCAGCAGCTTCACAGGGGATATCTACGAGCAGTACTTC.

This clonotype showed up just a few times. The J gene is TRBJ2-3, the V gene TRBV4-2; D gene uncertain. The CDR3 is 16 residues long. CDR1 and CDR2 from the germline V gene are LGHNA and YNFKEQ. Between the trimmed V and J ends, which lost 0 bases and 0 bases, there was a span of 10 bases. CDR3: CASSQEAAISTDTQYF. The CDR3 DNA reads TGTGCCAGCAGCCAAGAGGCAGCGATTAGCACAGATACGCAGTATTTT.

The V call is TRBV5-1, the J call TRBJ2-7, with unresolved D. Germline loops: CDR1 SGHRS, CDR2 YFSETQ. The CDR3 is 12 residues long. Trimming removed 4 bases from V and 3 bases from J, with 8 bases in between. The CDR3 DNA follows: TGCGCCAGCAGCAACAGCCACTACGAGCAGTACTTC. Translating it yields CASSNSHYEQYF.

The chain carries TRBV19 and TRBJ1-1, with D hard to call. In germline, CDR1 is LNHDA, CDR2 SQIVND (reference sequence). The CDR3 totals 14 residues. Trimming pared 7 bases from V and 1 base from J, leaving 13 bases between. CDR3 amino acids: CASTNPMGNTEAFF. As DNA, the CDR3 is TGTGCCAGTACCAACCCTATGGGGAACACTGAAGCTTTCTTT.

The rearrangement joins TRBV9 to TRBJ2-1, with TRBD2 identical over 8 bases. Unmatched junction bases numbered 4, after V lost 0 bases and J lost 2 bases. The CDR3 spans 16 residues. The germline V gene encodes CDR1 SGDLS and CDR2 YYNGEE. CDR3 nucleotide sequence: TGTGCCAGCAGCGTAGTGGCGGGAGGTACCTACAATGAGCAGTTCTTC. Translated, it gives CASSVVAGGTYNEQFF.

This clonotype was seen many times. The genes are TRBV4-2 and TRBJ2-1; tentative D call: TRBD2 (6 bases). The CDR3 spans 14 residues. Germline lookup yields CDR1 LGHNA and CDR2 YNFKEQ. The germline V and J ends were trimmed by 0 bases and 10 bases, with 13 bases remaining between them. This chain's CDR3 is CASSQDRAGREQFF. DNA of the CDR3: TGTGCCAGCAGCCAAGATCGGGCGGGAAGAGAGCAGTTCTTC.

This clonotype was recorded at least ten times. The chain employs TRBV25-1 and TRBJ1-2; 7 bases map to TRBD1. Germline V lookup: CDR1 MGHDK, CDR2 SYGVNS. CDR3 length: 12 amino acids. V shed 3 bases and J 8 bases; nucleotides not matched to a gene: 3. The CDR3 DNA is TGTGCCAGCAGTGATACAGGGGTCGGCTACACCTTC. This encodes CASSDTGVGYTF.